This TCR beta chain was sequenced in a study of vaccination and CD4 T cells after COVID-19. Study information: Vaccination of participants consisted of two doses of either BNT162b2 or mRNA-1273 vaccine. Post-vaccine specimens were obtained a median around 79 days after dose two (range 14 to 241).

In regard to this clonotype: Its target is not known.

V lost 5 bases and J 13 bases, leaving 18 bases between the germline ends. Germline V lookup: CDR1 DFQATT, CDR2 SNEGSKA (reference sequence). This CDR3 region has 13 residues. Sequencing of the DNA from cultured CD4+ T cells was carried out with the Oncomine TCR Beta short-read assay. TCRdb redid the calling of the PCR reads with MiXCR, one entry per CDR3 protein. The repertoire holds around 4,500 distinct CDR3 sequences, with around 64% as singletons. The treatment was: roughly 10-day PBMC culture with coronavirus spike peptide pools or control peptides (ViraFEST assay). The unexposed donor provided CD4+ T cells, which were taken before the COVID-19 pandemic (2011-2018).

Material: CD4+ T cells from blood, cultured in vitro. This sequence was found in a human donor in good health. The gene calls are TRBV20-1 and TRBJ1-6, with D possibly TRBD1 on 6 matching bases. The CDR3 coding sequence is TGCAGTGCTCCCCGATCCGGGGGGGCGCCCCTCCACTTT. This gives the protein CSAPRSGGAPLHF.